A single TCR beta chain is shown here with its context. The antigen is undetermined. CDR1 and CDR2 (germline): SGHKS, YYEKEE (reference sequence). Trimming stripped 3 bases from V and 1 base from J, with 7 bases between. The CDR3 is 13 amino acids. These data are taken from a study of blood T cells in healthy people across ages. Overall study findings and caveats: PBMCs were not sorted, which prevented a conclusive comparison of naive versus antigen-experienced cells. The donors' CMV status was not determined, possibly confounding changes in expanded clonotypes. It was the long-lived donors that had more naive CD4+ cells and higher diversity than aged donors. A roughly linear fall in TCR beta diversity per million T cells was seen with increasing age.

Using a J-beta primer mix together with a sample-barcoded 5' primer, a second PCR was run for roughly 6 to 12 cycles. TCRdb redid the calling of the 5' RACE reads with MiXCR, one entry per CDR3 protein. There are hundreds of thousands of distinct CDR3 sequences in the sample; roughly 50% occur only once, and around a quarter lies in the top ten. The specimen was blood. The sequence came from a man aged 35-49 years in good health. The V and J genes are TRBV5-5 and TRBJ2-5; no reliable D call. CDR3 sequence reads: CASSWSSQETQYF. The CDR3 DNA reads TGTGCCAGCAGCTGGAGTTCCCAAGAGACCCAGTACTTC. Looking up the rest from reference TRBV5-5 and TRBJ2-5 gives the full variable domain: DAGVTQSPTHLIKTRGQQVTLRCSPISGHKSVSWYQQVLGQGPQFIFQYYEKEERGRGNFPDRFSARQFPNYSSELNVNALLLGDSALYLCASSWSSQETQYFGPGTRLLVL.